This T cell receptor (beta chain) was obtained from a study of blood T cell repertoires in COVID-19. Study-level background: Sites in the United States, Italy and Spain provided acute and convalescent COVID-19 samples.

In the original processing: From reference gene primer amplification, estimates of nucleated cell counts were derived. The method was immunoSEQ multiplex PCR; TCRdb's version includes in-frame clones alone and lacks a portion of them. The V and J calls and clone size come from that table; D and trimming were worked out from the DNA. Of about 270,000 clones listed, about nine tenths are singletons. V was cut by 2 bases and J by 2 bases, with 9 bases left in between. This CDR3 comprises 14 residues. Germline values: CDR1 MNHEY, CDR2 SVGEGT. The clonotype comes from a woman between 18 and 29 years old who had recovered from COVID-19. What was sequenced was PBMCs or T cells enriched from blood (not recorded which). The J gene is TRBJ1-2, the V gene TRBV6-2 or TRBV6-3; D gene uncertain. The CDR3 DNA reads TGTGCCAGCAGTTACGAGACCAGGAACTATGGCTACACCTTC. This gives the protein CASSYETRNYGYTF.